Presented here are 3 T cell receptor beta chains from one specimen sequenced in a study of shared clonotypes between healthy human individuals. The method was immunoSEQ multiplex PCR; TCRdb's version includes in-frame clones alone and lacks a portion of them. In the table there are about 2.4 million clones, roughly 93% of which are singletons. Input material: naive CD4+ T cells from PBMCs. Subset meaning: CD45RA+ positively selected. These TCRs come from a man between 18 and 29 years old in good health. Some clones in this sample may be carry-over from other donors' samples.

The chain recombines TRBV5-1 with TRBJ2-1; 9 nucleotides agree with TRBD2. The J segment lost 2 bases and the V segment lost 4 bases, leaving 7 bases of the junction unmatched. Germline assignment: CDR1 SGHRS and CDR2 YFSETQ. The CDR3 totals 16 residues. DNA for the CDR3: TGCGCCAGCAGCCCCTCAGCGGGAGGAACCTACAATGAGCAGTTCTTC. Translation gives CASSPSAGGTYNEQFF. Drawing the rest from reference TRBV5-1 and TRBJ2-1, the complete variable domain is KAGVTQTPRYLIKTRGQQVTLSCSPISGHRSVSWYQQTPGQGLQFLFEYFSETQRNKGNFPGRFSGRQFSNSRSEMNVSTLELGDSALYLCASSPSAGGTYNEQFFGPGTRLTVL.

The chain combines TRBV28 with TRBJ1-3; 11 nucleotides line up with TRBD1. This CDR3 spans 19 amino acids. Germline lookup yields CDR1 MDHEN and CDR2 SYDVKM. Trimming at V came to 8 bases and at J to 0 bases, leaving 15 bases not matched to a gene. CDR3 nucleotide sequence: TGTGCCAGCTTCGCCGTAGGGGACAGGGGGACTTTCTCTGGAAACACCATATATTTT. Translation gives CASFAVGDRGTFSGNTIYF.

J is TRBJ1-2 and V is TRBV30; 9 bases are shared with TRBD1. V shed 1 base, J shed 8 bases, and the junction held 8 bases outside the gene matches. From germline, CDR1 is GTSNPN and CDR2 SVGIG (reference sequence). This CDR3 has 14 residues. The chain's CDR3 is CAWSAGQGPQGYTF. The DNA for the CDR3 is TGTGCCTGGAGTGCGGGACAGGGTCCCCAGGGCTACACCTTC. Using reference TRBV30 and TRBJ1-2 for the parts outside the CDR3, the full variable domain is SQTIHQWPATLVQPVGSPLSLECTVEGTSNPNLYWYRQAAGRGLQLLFYSVGIGQISSEVPQNLSASRPQDRQFILSSKKLLLSDSGFYLCAWSAGQGPQGYTFGSGTRLTVV.